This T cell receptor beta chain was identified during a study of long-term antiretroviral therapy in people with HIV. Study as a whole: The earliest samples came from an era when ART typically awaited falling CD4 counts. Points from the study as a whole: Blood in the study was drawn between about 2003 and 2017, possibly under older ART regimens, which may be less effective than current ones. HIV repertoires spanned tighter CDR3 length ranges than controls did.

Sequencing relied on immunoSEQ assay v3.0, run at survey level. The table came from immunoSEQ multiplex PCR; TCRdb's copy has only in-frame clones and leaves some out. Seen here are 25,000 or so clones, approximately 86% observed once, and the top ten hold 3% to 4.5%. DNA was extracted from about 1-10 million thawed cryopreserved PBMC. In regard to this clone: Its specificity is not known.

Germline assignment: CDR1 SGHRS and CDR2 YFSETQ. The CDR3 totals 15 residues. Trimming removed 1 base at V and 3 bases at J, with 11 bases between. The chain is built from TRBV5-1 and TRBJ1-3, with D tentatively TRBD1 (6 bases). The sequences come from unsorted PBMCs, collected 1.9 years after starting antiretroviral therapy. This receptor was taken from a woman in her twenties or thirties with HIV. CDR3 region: CASSLRGADGNTIYF. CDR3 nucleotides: TGCGCCAGCAGCTTGCGGGGGGCGGATGGAAACACCATATATTTT.